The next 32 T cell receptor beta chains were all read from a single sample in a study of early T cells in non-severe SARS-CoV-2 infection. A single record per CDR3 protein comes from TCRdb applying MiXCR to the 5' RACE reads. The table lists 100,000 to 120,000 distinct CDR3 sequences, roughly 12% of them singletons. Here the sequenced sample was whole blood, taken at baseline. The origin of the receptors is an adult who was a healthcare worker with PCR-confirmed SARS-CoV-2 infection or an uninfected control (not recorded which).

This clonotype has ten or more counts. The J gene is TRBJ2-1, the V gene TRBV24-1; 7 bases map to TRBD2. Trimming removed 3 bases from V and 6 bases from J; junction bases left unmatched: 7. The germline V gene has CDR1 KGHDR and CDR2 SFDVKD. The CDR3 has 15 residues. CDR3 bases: TGTGCCACCAGTGATCCCGTGGGGGAGGGCAATGAGCAGTTCTTC. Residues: CATSDPVGEGNEQFF.

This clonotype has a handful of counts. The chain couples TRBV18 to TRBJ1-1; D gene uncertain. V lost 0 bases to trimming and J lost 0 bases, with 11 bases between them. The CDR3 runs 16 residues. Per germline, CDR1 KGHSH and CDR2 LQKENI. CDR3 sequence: CASSPPGRKVNTEAFF. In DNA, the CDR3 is TGTGCCAGCTCACCACCTGGGCGTAAGGTGAACACTGAAGCTTTCTTT.

CDR3 sequence (DNA): TGTGCCAGCAGAGCGGGGCATTCCACCTACGAGCAGTACTTC. It yields the protein CASRAGHSTYEQYF. This chain uses TRBV28 with TRBJ2-7, with 7 bases matching TRBD2. Germline V gene sequence: CDR1 MDHEN, CDR2 SYDVKM. Trimming at V came to 6 bases and at J to 2 bases, leaving 7 bases not matched to a gene. The CDR3 runs to 14 residues.

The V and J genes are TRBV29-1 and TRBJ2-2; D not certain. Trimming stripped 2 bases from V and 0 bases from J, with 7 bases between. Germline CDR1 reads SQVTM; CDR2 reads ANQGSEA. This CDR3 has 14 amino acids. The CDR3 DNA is TGCAGCGTTGAAAAGTCGGCGAACACCGGGGAGCTGTTTTTT. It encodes CSVEKSANTGELFF.

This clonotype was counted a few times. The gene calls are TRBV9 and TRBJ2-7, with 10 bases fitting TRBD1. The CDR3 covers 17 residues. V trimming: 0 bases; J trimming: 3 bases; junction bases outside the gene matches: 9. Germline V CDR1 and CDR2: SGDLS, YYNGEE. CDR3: CASSVVGTGAFFYEQYF. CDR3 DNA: TGTGCCAGCAGCGTAGTTGGGACAGGGGCGTTCTTCTACGAGCAGTACTTC. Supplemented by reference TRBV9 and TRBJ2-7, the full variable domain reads DSGVTQTPKHLITATGQRVTLRCSPRSGDLSVYWYQQSLDQGLQFLIQYYNGEERAKGNILERFSAQQFPDLHSELNLSSLELGDSALYFCASSVVGTGAFFYEQYFGPGTRLTVT.

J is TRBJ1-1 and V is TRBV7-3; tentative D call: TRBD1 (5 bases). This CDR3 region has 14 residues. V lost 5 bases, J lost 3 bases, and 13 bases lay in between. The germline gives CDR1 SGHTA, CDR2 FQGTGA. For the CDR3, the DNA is TGTGCCAGCAGCCCGAGGGGCTTCGACACTGAAGCTTTCTTT. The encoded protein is CASSPRGFDTEAFF.

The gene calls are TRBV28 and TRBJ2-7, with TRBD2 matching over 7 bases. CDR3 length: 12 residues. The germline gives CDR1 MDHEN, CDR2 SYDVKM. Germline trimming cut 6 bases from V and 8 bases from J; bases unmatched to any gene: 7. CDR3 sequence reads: CASRPTGGKQYF. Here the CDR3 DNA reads TGTGCCAGCAGGCCCACGGGGGGAAAGCAGTACTTC.

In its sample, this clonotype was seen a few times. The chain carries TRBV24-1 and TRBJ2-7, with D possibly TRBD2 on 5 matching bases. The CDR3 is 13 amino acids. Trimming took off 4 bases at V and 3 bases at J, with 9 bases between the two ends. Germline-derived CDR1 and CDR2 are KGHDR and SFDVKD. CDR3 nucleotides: TGTGCCACCAGTGACGGGGATGACTACGAGCAGTACTTC. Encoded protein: CATSDGDDYEQYF.

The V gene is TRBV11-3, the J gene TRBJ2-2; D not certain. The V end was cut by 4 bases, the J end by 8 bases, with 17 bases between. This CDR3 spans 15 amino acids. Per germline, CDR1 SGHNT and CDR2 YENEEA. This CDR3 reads CASSSTLTSSGELFF. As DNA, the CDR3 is TGTGCCAGCAGCTCCACCTTAACCAGTTCTGGGGAGCTGTTTTTT.

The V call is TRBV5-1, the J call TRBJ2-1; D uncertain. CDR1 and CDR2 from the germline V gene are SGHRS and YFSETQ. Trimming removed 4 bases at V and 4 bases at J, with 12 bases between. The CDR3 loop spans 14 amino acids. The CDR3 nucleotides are TGCGCCAGCAGCCCTACCCGCCAGTACAATGAGCAGTTCTTC. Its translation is CASSPTRQYNEQFF.

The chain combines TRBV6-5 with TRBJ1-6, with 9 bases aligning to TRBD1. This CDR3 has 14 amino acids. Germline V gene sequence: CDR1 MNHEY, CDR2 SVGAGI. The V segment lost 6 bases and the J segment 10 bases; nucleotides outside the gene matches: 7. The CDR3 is CASRWDRVNSPLHF. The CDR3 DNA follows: TGTGCCAGCAGATGGGACAGGGTAAACTCACCCCTCCACTTT.

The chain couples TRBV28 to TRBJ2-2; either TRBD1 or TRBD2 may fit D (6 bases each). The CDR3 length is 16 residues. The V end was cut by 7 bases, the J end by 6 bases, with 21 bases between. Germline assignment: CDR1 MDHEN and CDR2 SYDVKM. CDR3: CASIGGRLGLSGELFF. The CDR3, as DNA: TGTGCCAGCATTGGGGGGCGGCTCGGGCTTTCCGGGGAGCTGTTTTTT.

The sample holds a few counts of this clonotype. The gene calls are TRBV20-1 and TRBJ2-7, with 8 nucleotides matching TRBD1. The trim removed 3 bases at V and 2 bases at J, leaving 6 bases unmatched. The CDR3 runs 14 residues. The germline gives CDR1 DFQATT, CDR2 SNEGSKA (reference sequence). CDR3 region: CSASRTGRAYEQYF. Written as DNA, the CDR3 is TGCAGTGCTAGTCGGACAGGGCGGGCCTACGAGCAGTACTTC.

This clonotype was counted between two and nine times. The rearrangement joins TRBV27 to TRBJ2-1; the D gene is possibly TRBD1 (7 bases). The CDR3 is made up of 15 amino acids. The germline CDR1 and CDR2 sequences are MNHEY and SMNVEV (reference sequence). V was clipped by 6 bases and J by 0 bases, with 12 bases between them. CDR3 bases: TGTGCCAGCAGGCCAGGGGGACTCTCCTACAATGAGCAGTTCTTC. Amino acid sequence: CASRPGGLSYNEQFF.

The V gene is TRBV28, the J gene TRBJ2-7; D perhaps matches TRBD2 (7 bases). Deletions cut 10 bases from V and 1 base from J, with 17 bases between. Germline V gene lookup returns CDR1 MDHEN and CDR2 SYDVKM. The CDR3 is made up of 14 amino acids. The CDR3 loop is CATQWGGASYEQYF. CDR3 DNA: TGTGCCACCCAGTGGGGGGGCGCGTCCTACGAGCAGTACTTC. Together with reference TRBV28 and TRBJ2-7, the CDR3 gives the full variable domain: DVKVTQSSRYLVKRTGEKVFLECVQDMDHENMFWYRQDPGLGLRLIYFSYDVKMKEKGDIPEGYSVSREKKERFSLILESASTNQTSMYLCATQWGGASYEQYFGPGTRLTVT.

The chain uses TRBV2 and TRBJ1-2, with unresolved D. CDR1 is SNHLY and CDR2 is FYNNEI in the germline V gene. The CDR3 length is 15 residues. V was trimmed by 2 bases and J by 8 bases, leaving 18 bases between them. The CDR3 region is CASSESGSSLSGYTF. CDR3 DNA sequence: TGTGCCAGCAGTGAAAGCGGCAGCTCCCTATCCGGCTACACCTTC.

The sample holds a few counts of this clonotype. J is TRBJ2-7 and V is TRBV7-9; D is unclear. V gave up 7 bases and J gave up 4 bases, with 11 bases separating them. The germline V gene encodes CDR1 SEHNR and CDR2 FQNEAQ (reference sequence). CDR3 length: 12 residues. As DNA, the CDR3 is TGTGCCAGCACCCCCAATGGGTACGAGCAGTACTTC. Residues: CASTPNGYEQYF.

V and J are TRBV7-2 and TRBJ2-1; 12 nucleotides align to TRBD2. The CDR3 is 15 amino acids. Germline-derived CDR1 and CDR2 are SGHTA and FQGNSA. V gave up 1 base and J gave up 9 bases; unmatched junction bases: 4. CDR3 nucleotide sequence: TGTGCCAGCAGCTTAGACCTAGCGGGAGGGGGTGAGCAGTTCTTC. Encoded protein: CASSLDLAGGGEQFF.

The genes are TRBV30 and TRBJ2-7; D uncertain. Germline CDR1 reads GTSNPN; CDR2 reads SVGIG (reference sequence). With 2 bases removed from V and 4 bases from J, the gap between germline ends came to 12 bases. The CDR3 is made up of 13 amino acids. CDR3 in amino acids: CAWSPPNSYEQYF. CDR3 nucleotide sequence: TGTGCCTGGAGTCCACCCAACTCGTACGAGCAGTACTTC.

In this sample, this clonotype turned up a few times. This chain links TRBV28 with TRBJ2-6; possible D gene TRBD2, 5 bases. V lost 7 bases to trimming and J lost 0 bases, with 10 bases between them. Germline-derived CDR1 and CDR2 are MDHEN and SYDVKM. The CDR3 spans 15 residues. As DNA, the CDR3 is TGTGCCAGCAAAGGAGGCCACTCTGGGGCCAACGTCCTGACTTTC. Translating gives CASKGGHSGANVLTF.

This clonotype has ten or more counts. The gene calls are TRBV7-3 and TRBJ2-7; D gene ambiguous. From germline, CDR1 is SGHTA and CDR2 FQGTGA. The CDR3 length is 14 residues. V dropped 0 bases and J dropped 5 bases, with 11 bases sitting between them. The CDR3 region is CASSLTARHHEQYF. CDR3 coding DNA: TGTGCCAGCAGCTTAACGGCCAGGCATCACGAGCAGTACTTC. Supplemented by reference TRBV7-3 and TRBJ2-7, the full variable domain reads GAGVSQTPSNKVTEKGKYVELRCDPISGHTALYWYRQSLGQGPEFLIYFQGTGAADDSGLPNDRFFAVRPEGSVSTLKIQRTERGDSAVYLCASSLTARHHEQYFGPGTRLTVT.

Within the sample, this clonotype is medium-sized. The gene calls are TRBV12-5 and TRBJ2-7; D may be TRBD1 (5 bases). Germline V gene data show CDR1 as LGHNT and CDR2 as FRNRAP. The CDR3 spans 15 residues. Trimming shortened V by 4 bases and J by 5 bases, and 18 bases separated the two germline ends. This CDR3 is CASGSTQGLQDEQYF. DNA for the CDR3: TGTGCTAGTGGTTCAACCCAGGGATTGCAGGACGAGCAGTACTTC.

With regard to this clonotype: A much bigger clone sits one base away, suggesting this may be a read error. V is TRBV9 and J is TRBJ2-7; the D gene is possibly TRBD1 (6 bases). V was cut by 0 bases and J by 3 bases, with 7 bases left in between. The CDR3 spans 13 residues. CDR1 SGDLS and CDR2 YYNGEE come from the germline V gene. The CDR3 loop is CASSVGQDYEQYF. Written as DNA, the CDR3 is TGTGCCAGCAGCGTAGGACAGGACTACGAGCAGTACTTC.

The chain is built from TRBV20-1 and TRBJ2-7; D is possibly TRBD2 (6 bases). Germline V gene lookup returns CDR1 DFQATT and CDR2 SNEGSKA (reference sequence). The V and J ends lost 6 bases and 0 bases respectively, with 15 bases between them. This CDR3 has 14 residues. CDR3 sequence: CSAHGTESSYEQYF. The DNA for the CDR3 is TGCAGTGCCCACGGGACTGAGAGCTCCTACGAGCAGTACTTC.

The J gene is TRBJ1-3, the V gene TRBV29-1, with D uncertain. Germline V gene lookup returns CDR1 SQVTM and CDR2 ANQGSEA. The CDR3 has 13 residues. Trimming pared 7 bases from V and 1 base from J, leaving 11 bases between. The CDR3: CSAMPESGNTIYF. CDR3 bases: TGCAGCGCCATGCCGGAGTCTGGAAACACCATATATTTT.

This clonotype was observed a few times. The CDR3 is CSAREDWQLDTQYF. In DNA form, the CDR3 reads TGCAGTGCTAGAGAAGACTGGCAGTTGGATACGCAGTATTTT. The rearrangement links TRBV20-1 to TRBJ2-3; no definite D call. The V gene's germline CDR1 is DFQATT and CDR2 SNEGSKA (reference sequence). The V and J ends lost 0 bases and 6 bases respectively, with 13 bases between them. The CDR3 extends over 14 amino acids.

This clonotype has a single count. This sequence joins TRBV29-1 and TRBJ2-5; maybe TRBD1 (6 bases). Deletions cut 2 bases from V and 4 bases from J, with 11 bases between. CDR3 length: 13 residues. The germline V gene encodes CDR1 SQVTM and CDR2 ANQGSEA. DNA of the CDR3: TGCAGCGTTGAAACAGGGAACGTAGAGACCCAGTACTTC. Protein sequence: CSVETGNVETQYF.

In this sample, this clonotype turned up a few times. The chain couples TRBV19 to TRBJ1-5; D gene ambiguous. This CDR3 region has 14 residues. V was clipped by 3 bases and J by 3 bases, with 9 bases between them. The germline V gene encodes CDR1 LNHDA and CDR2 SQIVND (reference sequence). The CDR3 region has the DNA TGTGCCAGTAGTATGGCCGGGTACAATCAGCCCCAGCATTTT. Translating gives CASSMAGYNQPQHF.

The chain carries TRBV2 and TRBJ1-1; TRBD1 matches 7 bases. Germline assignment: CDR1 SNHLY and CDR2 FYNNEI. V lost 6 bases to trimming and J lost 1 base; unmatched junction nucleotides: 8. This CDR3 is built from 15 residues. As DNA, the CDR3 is TGTGCCAGCAGACAGGGGTTACTATCGAACACTGAAGCTTTCTTT. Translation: CASRQGLLSNTEAFF.

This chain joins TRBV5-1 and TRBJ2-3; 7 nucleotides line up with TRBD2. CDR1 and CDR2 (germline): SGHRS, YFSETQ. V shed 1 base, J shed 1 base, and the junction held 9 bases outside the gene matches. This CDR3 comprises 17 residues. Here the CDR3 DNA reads TGCGCCAGCAGCTTGACGAGCGGGGTTTACGGCACAGATACGCAGTATTTT. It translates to CASSLTSGVYGTDTQYF.

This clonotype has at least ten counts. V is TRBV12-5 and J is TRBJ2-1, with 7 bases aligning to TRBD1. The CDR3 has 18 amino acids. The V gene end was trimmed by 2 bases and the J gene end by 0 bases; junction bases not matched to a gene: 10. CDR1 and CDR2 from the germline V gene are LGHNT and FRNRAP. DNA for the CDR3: TGTGCTAGTGGTTTGATGTTGTCGACAGGGAGCTCCTACAATGAGCAGTTCTTC. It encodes CASGLMLSTGSSYNEQFF.

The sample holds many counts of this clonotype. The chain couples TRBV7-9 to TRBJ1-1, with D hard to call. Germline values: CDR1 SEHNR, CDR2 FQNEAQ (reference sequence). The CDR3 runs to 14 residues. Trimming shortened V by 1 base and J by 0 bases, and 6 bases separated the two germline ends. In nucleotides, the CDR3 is TGTGCCAGCAGCTTAGAGGGTTTGAACACTGAAGCTTTCTTT. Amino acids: CASSLEGLNTEAFF.